The source of this T cell receptor beta chain is a study of blood T cell repertoires in COVID-19. For the study at large: Acute and convalescent COVID-19 specimens originated in the United States, Italy and Spain. PBMCs, B-cell-depleted T cells, or T cells provided the cDNA or gDNA that made up the material.

Repertoires were generated with immunoSEQ multiplex PCR, while TCRdb's copy carries only in-frame clones and drops some. The sample includes about 190,000 clones, more than 75% of them seen just once. V gave up 5 bases and J gave up 1 base, with 8 bases separating them. The CDR3 has 13 residues. Germline-derived CDR1 and CDR2 are SGHAT and FQNNGV. The sample consisted of peripheral blood. The rearrangement joins TRBV11-2 to TRBJ1-1, with a tentative D call TRBD1 (6 bases). The sequence was obtained from a woman aged 70-85 years with COVID-19, enrolled during active disease. The CDR3 nucleotides read TGTGCCAGCAGCGCCAGGGGGAACACTGAAGCTTTCTTT. Translation: CASSARGNTEAFF.